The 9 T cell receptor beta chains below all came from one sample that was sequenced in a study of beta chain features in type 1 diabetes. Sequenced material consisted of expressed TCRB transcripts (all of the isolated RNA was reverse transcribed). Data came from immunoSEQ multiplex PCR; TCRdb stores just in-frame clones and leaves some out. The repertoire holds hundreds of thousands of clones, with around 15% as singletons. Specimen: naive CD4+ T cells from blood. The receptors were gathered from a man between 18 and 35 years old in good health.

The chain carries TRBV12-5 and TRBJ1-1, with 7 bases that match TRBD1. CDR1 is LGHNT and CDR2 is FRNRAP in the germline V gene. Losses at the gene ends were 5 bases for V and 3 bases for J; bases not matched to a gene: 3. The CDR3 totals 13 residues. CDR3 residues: CASGITGDTEAFF. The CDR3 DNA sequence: TGTGCTAGTGGTATTACAGGGGACACTGAAGCTTTCTTT.

The CDR3 sequence: CASTSDQTYEQYF. The CDR3 nucleotides read TGTGCCAGCACCTCTGATCAAACCTACGAGCAGTACTTC. The chain links TRBV25-1 to TRBJ2-7; D gene unclear. The CDR3 has 13 amino acids. The germline V and J ends were trimmed by 7 bases and 2 bases, with 12 bases remaining between them. The germline V gene has CDR1 MGHDK and CDR2 SYGVNS.

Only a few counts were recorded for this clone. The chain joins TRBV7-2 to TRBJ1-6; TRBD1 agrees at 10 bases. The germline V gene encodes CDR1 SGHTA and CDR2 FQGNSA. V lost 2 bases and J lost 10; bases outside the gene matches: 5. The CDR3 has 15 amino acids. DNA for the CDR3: TGTGCCAGCAGCTTAAGACAGGGGGCGGGGTCACCCCTCCACTTT. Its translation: CASSLRQGAGSPLHF.

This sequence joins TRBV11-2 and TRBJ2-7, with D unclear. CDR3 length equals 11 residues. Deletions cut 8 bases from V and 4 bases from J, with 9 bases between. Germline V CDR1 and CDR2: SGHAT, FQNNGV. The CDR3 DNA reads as TGTGCCAGCGCTTGGTTTTACGAGCAGTACTTC. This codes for CASAWFYEQYF.

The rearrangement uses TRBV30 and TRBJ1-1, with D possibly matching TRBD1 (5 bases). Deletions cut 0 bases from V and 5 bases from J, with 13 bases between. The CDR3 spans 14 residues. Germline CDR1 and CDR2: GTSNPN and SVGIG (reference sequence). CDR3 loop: CAWSVMGGKTEAFF. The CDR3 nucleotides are TGTGCCTGGAGTGTAATGGGGGGGAAGACTGAAGCTTTCTTT.

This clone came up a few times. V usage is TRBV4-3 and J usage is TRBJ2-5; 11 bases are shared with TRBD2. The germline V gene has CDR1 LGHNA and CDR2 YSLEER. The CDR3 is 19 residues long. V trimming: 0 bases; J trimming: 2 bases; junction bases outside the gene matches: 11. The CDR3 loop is CASSQDALGLAAHQETQYF. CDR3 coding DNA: TGCGCCAGCAGCCAAGATGCCCTGGGACTAGCGGCCCATCAAGAGACCCAGTACTTC.

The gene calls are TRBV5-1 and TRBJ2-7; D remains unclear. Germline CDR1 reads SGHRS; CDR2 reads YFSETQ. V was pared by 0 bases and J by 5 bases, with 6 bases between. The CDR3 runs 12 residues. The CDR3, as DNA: TGCGCCAGCAGCTTGGGGCAGAACGAGCAGTACTTC. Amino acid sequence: CASSLGQNEQYF.

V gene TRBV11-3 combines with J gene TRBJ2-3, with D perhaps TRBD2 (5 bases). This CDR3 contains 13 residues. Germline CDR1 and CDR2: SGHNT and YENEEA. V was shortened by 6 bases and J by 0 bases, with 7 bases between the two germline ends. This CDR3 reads CASRRASTDTQYF. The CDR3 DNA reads TGTGCCAGCAGGCGGGCTAGCACAGATACGCAGTATTTT.

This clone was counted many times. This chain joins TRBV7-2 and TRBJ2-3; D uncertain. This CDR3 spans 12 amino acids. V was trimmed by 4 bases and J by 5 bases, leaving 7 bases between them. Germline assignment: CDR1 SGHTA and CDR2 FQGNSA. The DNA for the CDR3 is TGTGCCAGCAGCTCAGAGATAGATACGCAGTATTTT. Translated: CASSSEIDTQYF.